This T cell receptor beta chain was retrieved from a study of identical twins. Whole-study results and caveats: Zero-insertion findings could be partly confounded by invariant cells (MAIT and iNKT cells). The study found excess low generation probability among twin-shared out-of-frame alpha sequences. The authors drew conclusions from cross-sectional statistical analysis rather than following the same donors.

Trimming took 5 bases from V and 4 from J, leaving 9 bases between them. This CDR3 is built from 13 residues. The germline V gene encodes CDR1 MDHEN and CDR2 SYDVKM. From the 5' RACE reads, TCRdb called clonotypes with MiXCR, one entry per CDR3 protein. Here the sample spans 500,000 to 650,000 distinct CDR3 sequences, under 25% being singletons. As for this clonotype: Antigen: not known.

Every one of the donors was a healthy Caucasian. These data were also filed under a second study, of yellow fever vaccine responses in identical twins.

The sequenced sample was CD4+ T cells sorted from blood. This receptor was obtained from a young woman in good health. The chain has TRBV28 and TRBJ2-4; D not certain. The DNA of the CDR3 is TGTGCCAGCAGTCCCCCGGCGAAAAACATTCAGTACTTC. This codes for CASSPPAKNIQYF. The whole variable domain, filled in from reference TRBV28 and TRBJ2-4, reads DVKVTQSSRYLVKRTGEKVFLECVQDMDHENMFWYRQDPGLGLRLIYFSYDVKMKEKGDIPEGYSVSREKKERFSLILESASTNQTSMYLCASSPPAKNIQYFGAGTRLSVL.